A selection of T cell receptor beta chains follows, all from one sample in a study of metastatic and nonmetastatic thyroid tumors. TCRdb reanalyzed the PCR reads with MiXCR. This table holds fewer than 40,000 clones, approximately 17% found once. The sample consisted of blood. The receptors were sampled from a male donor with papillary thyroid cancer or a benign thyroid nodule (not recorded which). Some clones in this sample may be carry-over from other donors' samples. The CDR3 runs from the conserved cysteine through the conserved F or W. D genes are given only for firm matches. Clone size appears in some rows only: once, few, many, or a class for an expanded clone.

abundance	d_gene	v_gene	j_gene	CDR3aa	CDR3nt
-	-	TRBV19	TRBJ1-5	CASSITGTSNQPQHF	TGTGCCAGTAGTATCACCGGGACAAGCAATCAGCCCCAGCATTTT
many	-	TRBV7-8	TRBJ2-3	CASRERGTDTQYF	TGTGCCAGCAGAGAACGGGGCACAGATACGCAGTATTTT
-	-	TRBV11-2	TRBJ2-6	CASSSGPWRSGANVLTF	TGTGCCAGCAGCTCTGGGCCTTGGCGGTCTGGGGCCAACGTCCTGACTTTC
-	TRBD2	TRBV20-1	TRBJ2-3	CSASAGLAGAAADTQYF	TGCAGTGCTAGTGCTGGACTAGCGGGAGCCGCGGCAGATACGCAGTATTTT
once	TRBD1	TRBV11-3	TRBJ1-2	CASSLEGRQGHYGYTF	TGTGCCAGCAGCTTAGAAGGGAGACAGGGGCACTATGGCTACACCTTC
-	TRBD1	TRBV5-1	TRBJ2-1	CASSRGQGRNEQFF	TGCGCCAGCAGCCGGGGACAGGGACGGAATGAGCAGTTCTTC
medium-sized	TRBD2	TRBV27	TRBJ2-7	CASRVGTSGYRGEQYF	TGTGCCAGCAGAGTTGGGACTAGCGGCTACAGGGGCGAGCAGTACTTC
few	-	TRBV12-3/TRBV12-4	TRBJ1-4	CASSTQGKEKLFF	TGTGCCAGCAGTACACAGGGAAAAGAAAAACTTTTTTTT
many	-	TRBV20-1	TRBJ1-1	CSARDRQGDTEAFF	TGCAGTGCTAGAGATCGCCAGGGAGACACTGAAGCTTTCTTT
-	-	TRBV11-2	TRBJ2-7	CASSSLVVVVYEQYF	TGTGCCAGCAGCTCCCTCGTGGTAGTGGTCTACGAGCAGTACTTC